The 25 T cell receptor beta chains below were found in one sample sequenced in a study of blood T cells in healthy people across ages (dated by TCRdb to 2015 to 2017). The library was built by means of 5' RACE. The data were produced on an Illumina HiSeq 2500. A second roughly 6 to 12 cycle PCR used a sample-barcoded 5' primer and a J-beta primer mix. TCRdb reworked the public reads: Q25 trimming with fastp, MiXCR clone assembly, productive beta chains retained. Rows matching on CDR3 protein sequence are summarized as one entry with the most common DNA and genes. In this sample the table shows about 780,000 distinct CDR3 sequences, under 30% of which occur a single time. The ten largest clones capture around 2.9% of the sample. These data also featured in a second study, about T cells of mothers and their children.

The sequenced material came from blood. Receptors originate from a boy aged 5 to 17 in good health.

The chain joins TRBV9 to TRBJ1-1; D is unclear. The CDR3 runs 15 residues. V was pared by 4 bases and J by 2 bases, with 15 bases between. Germline values: CDR1 SGDLS, CDR2 YYNGEE. CDR3 nucleotide sequence: TGTGCCAGCAGCCCCCGTGGTGATGGAAACACTGAAGCTTTCTTT. This codes for CASSPRGDGNTEAFF.

In this sample, this clonotype turned up a few times. The chain recombines TRBV5-1 with TRBJ2-7; D ambiguous. CDR3 size: 14 residues. The germline CDR1 and CDR2 sequences are SGHRS and YFSETQ. V lost 0 bases to trimming and J lost 3 bases, with 10 bases between them. The CDR3 DNA is TGCGCCAGCAGCTTGGCTCATTCCGGCTACGAGCAGTACTTC. The encoded protein is CASSLAHSGYEQYF.

This clonotype was counted only a few times. The V and J genes are TRBV6-2 or TRBV6-3 and TRBJ1-5, with D perhaps matching TRBD1 (5 bases). This CDR3 contains 15 residues. Germline V gene sequence: CDR1 MNHEY, CDR2 SVGEGT. Trimming removed 6 bases from V and 6 bases from J, with 18 bases in between. CDR3 DNA: TGTGCCAGCAGAGTCGGGGGTTGGGGGACTCAGCCCCAGCATTTT. Encoded protein: CASRVGGWGTQPQHF.

J is TRBJ1-5 and V is TRBV24-1, with a tentative D call TRBD1 (5 bases). This CDR3 has 15 amino acids. Trimming left V 7 bases short and J 3 bases short, with 15 bases between. Germline CDR1 KGHDR, CDR2 SFDVKD. CDR3 sequence (DNA): TGTGCCACCAGGGGGGACGACACCCACAATCAGCCCCAGCATTTT. Translated, it gives CATRGDDTHNQPQHF.

V usage is TRBV7-2 and J usage is TRBJ1-2; 8 nucleotides agree with TRBD1. The junction had 7 bases not matched to a gene; V was cut back by 2 bases and J by 8 bases. Germline V gene lookup returns CDR1 SGHTA and CDR2 FQGNSA. The CDR3 consists of 14 residues. The CDR3 nucleotides are TGTGCCAGCAGCTTAATCAGGACAGGGAGCGGCTACACCTTC. Residues: CASSLIRTGSGYTF.

This clonotype turned up a few times. V and J are TRBV7-9 and TRBJ1-6; D is unresolved. Germline V gives CDR1 SEHNR, CDR2 FQNEAQ (reference sequence). Trimming took off 2 bases at V and 5 bases at J, with 7 bases between the two ends. The CDR3 length is 14 residues. The CDR3 sequence: CASSLSDNNSPLHF. The CDR3 coding sequence is TGTGCCAGCAGCTTATCCGACAATAATTCACCCCTCCACTTT.

This clonotype was recorded once. The rearrangement joins TRBV6-1 to TRBJ1-2, with 8 nucleotides matching TRBD1. With 11 bases clipped from V and 2 bases from J, the junction kept 10 bases outside the gene matches. Germline V gene data show CDR1 as MNHNS and CDR2 as SASEGT. The CDR3 contains 14 residues. In DNA, the CDR3 is TGTGCCGTCGGGGACAGGTCTTTCAACTATGGCTACACCTTC. The encoded protein is CAVGDRSFNYGYTF.

The chain has TRBV29-1 and TRBJ2-2; possibly TRBD2 for D (5 bases). CDR1 and CDR2 (germline): SQVTM, ANQGSEA. This CDR3 comprises 13 residues. Deletions cut 0 bases from V and 5 bases from J, with 7 bases between. The CDR3 DNA is TGCAGCGTTGAAGATTCGGGGACCGGGGAGCTGTTTTTT. Translation gives CSVEDSGTGELFF.

This clonotype was counted a few times. The chain employs TRBV6-5 and TRBJ1-1; D ambiguous. Per the germline V gene, CDR1 is MNHEY and CDR2 is SVGAGI. Trimming stripped 5 bases from V and 4 bases from J, with 11 bases between. This CDR3 has 13 amino acids. CDR3 loop: CASSRADGTEAFF. CDR3 sequence (DNA): TGTGCCAGCAGTCGAGCAGACGGCACTGAAGCTTTCTTT.

The chain carries TRBV18 and TRBJ1-3, with 9 bases matching TRBD1. The CDR3 covers 18 residues. Per the germline V gene, CDR1 is KGHSH and CDR2 is LQKENI. V shed 6 bases, J shed 0 bases, and the junction held 12 bases outside the gene matches. CDR3 region: CASSSWRGQGTSGNTIYF. The CDR3 region has the DNA TGTGCCAGCTCGTCCTGGCGCGGACAGGGGACCTCTGGAAACACCATATATTTT.

A word on this clonotype: A single base separates this from a much larger clone, so it may be a read error. CDR3 in DNA: TGTGCCAGCAGGGTGACAGAGAGTGGCTACACCTTC. Protein product: CASRVTESGYTF. V and J are TRBV6-5 and TRBJ1-2; TRBD1 might be the D (5 bases). Looked up from germline, CDR1 is MNHEY and CDR2 is SVGAGI. With 6 bases removed from V and 7 bases from J, the gap between germline ends came to 12 bases. The length of the CDR3 is 12 residues.

The chain combines TRBV11-2 with TRBJ2-3; TRBD1 agrees at 8 bases. From germline, CDR1 is SGHAT and CDR2 FQNNGV. J was trimmed by 1 base and V by 5 bases; bases with no gene match: 14. The CDR3 is 18 amino acids. The CDR3 bases are TGTGCCAGCAGCATACTACGTTCCAGGGGGCGAGGCACAGATACGCAGTATTTT. It is translated as CASSILRSRGRGTDTQYF.

The CDR3 is CASSWGARQETQYF. The CDR3 coding sequence is TGTGCCAGCAGCTGGGGCGCAAGACAAGAGACCCAGTACTTC. The rearrangement joins TRBV5-5 to TRBJ2-5, with a weak D call TRBD1 (5 bases). This CDR3 has 14 residues. Trimming left V 3 bases short and J 2 bases short, with 11 bases between. The germline V gene has CDR1 SGHKS and CDR2 YYEKEE (reference sequence).

V usage is TRBV20-1 and J usage is TRBJ1-5; the D gene is possibly TRBD1 (5 bases). Germline-derived CDR1 and CDR2 are DFQATT and SNEGSKA (reference sequence). The V gene lost 3 bases and the J gene lost 7 bases, with 10 bases spanning the gap. CDR3 size: 12 residues. In nucleotides, the CDR3 is TGCAGTGCTAGTATGGGGGACCAGCCCCAGCATTTT. It yields the protein CSASMGDQPQHF.

The chain employs TRBV6-5 and TRBJ1-5; tentatively, D is TRBD1 (6 bases). Germline V gene data show CDR1 as MNHEY and CDR2 as SVGAGI. V lost 1 base to trimming and J lost 5 bases, with 18 bases between them. This CDR3 region has 17 residues. CDR3 nucleotide sequence: TGTGCCAGCAGTTACTTGTATAGAGCAAACAGGGATCAGCCCCAGCATTTT. Translation: CASSYLYRANRDQPQHF.

This clonotype was seen more than once but under ten times. J is TRBJ1-3 and V is TRBV12-3 or TRBV12-4; no reliable D call. The CDR3 runs 14 residues. V lost 6 bases and J lost 2, with 11 bases in between. Here the CDR3 reads CASSLEGTGNTIYF. The CDR3 bases are TGTGCCAGCAGCCTCGAAGGGACTGGAAACACCATATATTTT.

This clonotype was observed a few times. The chain links TRBV12-3 or TRBV12-4 to TRBJ2-7; tentatively, D is TRBD2 (6 bases). V lost 2 bases, J lost 6 bases, and 14 bases lay in between. The CDR3 is 14 residues long. The CDR3 sequence: CASSLWGRTTEQYF. In nucleotides, the CDR3 is TGTGCCAGCAGTTTATGGGGCAGGACTACCGAGCAGTACTTC.

The V and J genes are TRBV4-1 and TRBJ2-4, with TRBD2 matching over 13 bases. Trimming cost V 1 base and J 2 bases; bases outside gene matches: 2. The CDR3 runs 17 residues. The germline CDR1 and CDR2 sequences are MGHRA and YSYEKL. DNA of the CDR3: TGCGCCAGCAGCCAAGGACTAGCGGGGGGCACCAAAAACATTCAGTACTTC. This codes for CASSQGLAGGTKNIQYF.

This clonotype showed up just a few times. The chain has TRBV29-1 and TRBJ2-4; the D gene is possibly TRBD2 (6 bases). CDR3 length equals 14 residues. Germline V gives CDR1 SQVTM, CDR2 ANQGSEA. V gave up 5 bases and J gave up 3 bases, with 14 bases separating them. CDR3 nucleotides: TGCAGCGTTTCCTGGGGGGTCGGCAAAAACATTCAGTACTTC. The encoded protein is CSVSWGVGKNIQYF.

This clonotype was seen only a few times. This sequence joins TRBV20-1 and TRBJ2-7, with D tentatively TRBD2 (5 bases). This CDR3 has 13 amino acids. Trimming left V 4 bases short and J 7 bases short, with 17 bases between. Germline CDR1 and CDR2: DFQATT and SNEGSKA (reference sequence). Here the CDR3 DNA reads TGCAGTGCTAACGGGGATTCTAATAATGAGCAGTACTTC. Translation: CSANGDSNNEQYF.

This clonotype showed up just a few times. The chain joins TRBV20-1 to TRBJ2-1; TRBD2 agrees at 8 bases. The CDR3 covers 17 residues. Trimming cost V 4 bases and J 4 bases; bases outside gene matches: 15. Looked up from germline, CDR1 is DFQATT and CDR2 is SNEGSKA (reference sequence). CDR3 nucleotide sequence: TGCAGTGCTATGGCCTCGCGGCACGGGGGGGCATACAATGAGCAGTTCTTC. Protein product: CSAMASRHGGAYNEQFF.

This clonotype was recorded a few times. Compared with germline, one end of the junction differs, possibly owing to a read error. The chain carries TRBV6-2 or TRBV6-3 and TRBJ2-5, with 8 nucleotides matching TRBD2. The length of the CDR3 is 12 residues. Germline CDR1 MNHEY, CDR2 SVGEGT. The CDR3 here is CASSYSSGTRLF. CDR3 bases: TGTGCCAGCAGTTACTCCTCCGGGACTAGGCTCTTC.

This rearrangement joins TRBV7-9 to TRBJ2-1, with TRBD2 identical over 15 bases. V was clipped by 3 bases and J by 10 bases; unmatched bases: 13. CDR3 length equals 18 residues. Germline values: CDR1 SEHNR, CDR2 FQNEAQ (reference sequence). The CDR3 loop is CASSFASLGLAGGREQFF. DNA for the CDR3: TGTGCCAGCAGCTTCGCCTCGCTGGGACTAGCGGGGGGAAGGGAGCAGTTCTTC.

The V call is TRBV20-1, the J call TRBJ2-5, with D unresolved. The J call may be wrong; the DNA end is better matched by TRBJ2-7. Per germline, CDR1 DFQATT and CDR2 SNEGSKA (reference sequence). This CDR3 has 12 amino acids. The CDR3 DNA reads TGCAGTGCTCCCCTCGGAGAATACGAGCAGTACTTC. It translates to CSAPLGEYEQYF.

Remarks on this clonotype: In this CDR3 the conserved last residue, phenylalanine or tryptophan, is missing, so a read error is likely. V usage is TRBV20-1 and J usage is TRBJ2-4; the match to TRBD1 covers 11 bases. Germline V gene data show CDR1 as DFQATT and CDR2 as SNEGSKA (reference sequence). The CDR3 sequence is 15 residues long. J lost 6 bases, V lost 3 bases, and 7 bases had no gene match. The CDR3 reads CSASHGQGAGNIQYL. Written as DNA, the CDR3 is TGCAGTGCTAGCCACGGACAGGGGGCGGGAAACATTCAGTACCTC.